This record concerns one TCR beta chain sequence. CDR3 size: 12 residues. Trimming shortened V by 4 bases and J by 4 bases, and 7 bases separated the two germline ends. Germline V CDR1 and CDR2: SEHNR, FQNEAQ (reference sequence). This specimen comes from a study of OX40 agonist ivuxolimab in advanced cancers. Sequencing was performed with immunoSEQ multiplex PCR; in TCRdb, only in-frame clones are kept and a portion is missing. The data hold roughly 19,000 clones, with approximately 82% observed a single time. This clonotype was obtained from an adult with an advanced solid tumor such as melanoma, head and neck, liver or kidney cancer. Specimen: CD4+ or CD8+ T cells sorted from blood, collected in a trial of the OX40 agonist ivuxolimab. The rearrangement links TRBV7-9 to TRBJ2-5; D unresolved. CDR3 in amino acids: CASSSLRETQYF. DNA of the CDR3: TGTGCCAGCAGCTCGCTTAGAGAGACCCAGTACTTC.